Each of the 7 T cell receptor beta chains below was sequenced from the same sample in a study of shared clonotypes between healthy human individuals. TCRdb keeps only in-frame clones here, not all; method: immunoSEQ multiplex PCR. The data show 2 million to 2.5 million clones, just under 95% seen once. The sequenced sample consisted of naive CD4+ T cells from PBMCs. Subset in this sample: CD45RA+ positively selected. The receptors were gathered from a man aged 18 to 29 in good health. Some clones in this sample may be carry-over from other donors' samples.

This clone was found once. V and J are TRBV29-1 and TRBJ2-7; 7 bases align to TRBD2. With V trimmed by 4 bases and J by 7 bases, 10 bases remained unmatched. Looked up from germline, CDR1 is SQVTM and CDR2 is ANQGSEA. There are 13 residues in the CDR3. CDR3 nucleotides: TGCAGCGTTGCTACCCTATCGGGAGGTGAGCAGTACTTC. This translates into CSVATLSGGEQYF.

The chain combines TRBV18 with TRBJ2-7; D gene ambiguous. The germline gives CDR1 KGHSH, CDR2 LQKENI. CDR3 length equals 14 residues. V lost 4 bases, J lost 0 bases, and 10 bases lay in between. This chain's CDR3 is CASSRAGRSYEQYF. The CDR3 nucleotides read TGTGCCAGCTCACGTGCAGGACGCTCCTACGAGCAGTACTTC.

This clone was recorded only once. CDR3 sequence (DNA): TGTGCCAGCAGTCCCGGGGGGGCGGGAGTGCTGCGGTTCTTC. It is translated as CASSPGGAGVLRFF. The V call is TRBV6-5, the J call TRBJ2-1, with 8 positions matching TRBD2. Germline assignment: CDR1 MNHEY and CDR2 SVGAGI. Trimming removed 5 bases from V and 15 bases from J; junction bases left unmatched: 15. The CDR3 runs to 14 residues.

The V and J genes are TRBV7-9 and TRBJ1-2, with D unclear. The V gene's germline CDR1 is SEHNR and CDR2 FQNEAQ (reference sequence). The CDR3 has 12 amino acids. Between the trimmed V and J ends, which lost 2 bases and 8 bases, there was a span of 9 bases. CDR3: CASSLTQAGYTF. The CDR3 nucleotides read TGTGCCAGCAGCTTAACCCAGGCCGGCTACACCTTC.

For this clone: The same CDR3 is also encoded by other DNA sequences in this sample. V gene TRBV18 combines with J gene TRBJ2-1; TRBD1 matches 11 bases. This CDR3 spans 14 amino acids. V shed 3 bases and J 6 bases; nucleotides not matched to a gene: 1. Germline assignment: CDR1 KGHSH and CDR2 LQKENI. The CDR3 nucleotides are TGTGCCAGCTCACCCGGGACAGGGGGCAATGAGCAGTTCTTC. Its translation: CASSPGTGGNEQFF.

The chain combines TRBV29-1 with TRBJ2-7, with D perhaps TRBD1 (6 bases). CDR3 size: 13 residues. Germline values: CDR1 SQVTM, CDR2 ANQGSEA. Trimming shortened V by 3 bases and J by 7 bases, and 16 bases separated the two germline ends. The CDR3 reads CSVDFPGAREQYF. CDR3 nucleotide sequence: TGCAGCGTTGATTTCCCAGGGGCGAGGGAGCAGTACTTC.

As for this clone: Other nucleotide sequences from this sample produce the same CDR3. V gene TRBV5-1 combines with J gene TRBJ2-2, with 9 bases lining up with TRBD1. V gave up 4 bases and J gave up 5 bases; unmatched junction bases: 3. Germline loops: CDR1 SGHRS, CDR2 YFSETQ. This CDR3 is built from 14 residues. The chain's CDR3 is CASSPGTGTGELFF. DNA for the CDR3: TGCGCCAGCAGCCCAGGGACAGGGACCGGGGAGCTGTTTTTT.